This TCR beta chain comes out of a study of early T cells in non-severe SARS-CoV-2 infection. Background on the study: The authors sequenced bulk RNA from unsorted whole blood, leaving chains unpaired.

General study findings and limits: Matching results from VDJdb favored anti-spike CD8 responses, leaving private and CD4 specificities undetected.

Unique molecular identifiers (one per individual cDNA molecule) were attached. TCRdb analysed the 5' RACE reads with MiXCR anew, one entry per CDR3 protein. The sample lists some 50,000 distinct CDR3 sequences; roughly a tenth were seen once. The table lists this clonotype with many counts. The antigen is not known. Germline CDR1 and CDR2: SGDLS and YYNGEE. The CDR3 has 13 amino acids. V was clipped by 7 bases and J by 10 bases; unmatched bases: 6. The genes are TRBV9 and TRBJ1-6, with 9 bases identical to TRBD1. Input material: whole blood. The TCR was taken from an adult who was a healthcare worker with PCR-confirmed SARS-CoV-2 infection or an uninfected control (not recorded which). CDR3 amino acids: CASGQGLGSPLHF. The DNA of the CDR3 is TGTGCCAGCGGACAGGGGTTGGGGTCACCCCTCCACTTT.